The 10 T cell receptor beta chains below come from one sample, sequenced in a study of T cell repertoires in cytomegalovirus infection. TCRdb reanalysed the reads using MiXCR and keeps one entry per CDR3 protein. The sample yields nearly 450,000 distinct CDR3 sequences, roughly 30% seen once. The sequencing input was PBMCs. Every receptor here comes from a human donor in good health (CMV status not recorded). Some clones in this sample may be carry-over from other donors' samples.

This chain uses TRBV5-4 with TRBJ1-4; 9 bases align to TRBD1. CDR3 size: 15 residues. CDR1 and CDR2 from the germline V gene are SGHNT and YYREEE (reference sequence). V shed 4 bases and J 7 bases; nucleotides not matched to a gene: 8. CDR3 bases: TGTGCCAGCAGCCTTGGGACAGGGAGGTTTGAAAAACTGTTTTTT. Its protein product is CASSLGTGRFEKLFF.

The chain is built from TRBV7-2 and TRBJ1-1; weak D call: TRBD1 (5 bases). Germline loops: CDR1 SGHTA, CDR2 FQGNSA. There are 15 residues in the CDR3. V was pared by 2 bases and J by 1 base, with 11 bases between. The CDR3 bases are TGTGCCAGCAGCTTATTTCAGGGCGCGAACACTGAAGCTTTCTTT. As protein: CASSLFQGANTEAFF.

This clonotype appeared many times. The CDR3 here is CASSPGTLSTDTQYF. In DNA form, the CDR3 reads TGTGCCAGCAGTCCCGGGACTCTCAGCACAGATACGCAGTATTTT. The rearrangement links TRBV12-3 or TRBV12-4 to TRBJ2-3; maybe TRBD2 (6 bases). The CDR3 is 15 residues long. Deletions cut 5 bases from V and 0 bases from J, with 12 bases between.

Only a few counts were recorded for this clonotype. The chain combines TRBV5-1 with TRBJ2-2; D is unclear. CDR3 length equals 13 residues. Germline V gives CDR1 SGHRS, CDR2 YFSETQ. Trimming cost V 7 bases and J 1 base, with 8 bases left between them. This CDR3 is CASGPENTGELFF. The CDR3 region has the DNA TGCGCCAGCGGGCCTGAGAACACCGGGGAGCTGTTTTTT.

V and J are TRBV28 and TRBJ1-5; a possible D gene is TRBD1 (6 bases). Trimming stripped 6 bases from V and 11 bases from J, with 20 bases between. The CDR3 extends over 14 amino acids. The germline V gene encodes CDR1 MDHEN and CDR2 SYDVKM. The CDR3 region is CASRFDGGPLSQHF. The CDR3 bases are TGTGCCAGCAGATTTGACGGGGGGCCACTGTCCCAGCATTTT.

The chain combines TRBV6-2 or TRBV6-3 with TRBJ2-2; no clear D gene. CDR3 size: 14 residues. CDR1 MNHEY and CDR2 SVGEGT come from the germline V gene. V was pared by 3 bases and J by 7 bases, with 12 bases between. DNA for the CDR3: TGTGCCAGCAGTTATGGGAACTCTGTCGGGGAGCTGTTTTTT. It codes for CASSYGNSVGELFF.

This clonotype has a handful of counts. V gene TRBV6-1 combines with J gene TRBJ1-5, with a weak D call TRBD1 (6 bases). CDR1 and CDR2 from the germline V gene are MNHNS and SASEGT. The V and J ends lost 4 bases and 7 bases respectively, with 17 bases between them. The CDR3 is 15 amino acids. CDR3 in amino acids: CASSVVRQVEQPQHF. The CDR3, as DNA: TGTGCCAGCAGTGTGGTGAGACAGGTTGAACAGCCCCAGCATTTT.

This clonotype was counted ten times or more. The chain links TRBV7-2 to TRBJ1-5, with D maybe TRBD1 (5 bases). Between the trimmed V and J ends, which lost 5 bases and 3 bases, there was a span of 14 bases. CDR1 is SGHTA, CDR2 FQGNSA, per germline. The CDR3 is 15 residues long. CDR3 nucleotides: TGTGCCAGCAGCCCAGCGGACGGGACCAATCAGCCCCAGCATTTT. Its protein is CASSPADGTNQPQHF. Looking up the rest from reference TRBV7-2 and TRBJ1-5 gives the full variable domain: GAGVSQSPSNKVTEKGKDVELRCDPISGHTALYWYRQSLGQGLEFLIYFQGNSAPDKSGLPSDRFSAERTGGSVSTLTIQRTQQEDSAVYLCASSPADGTNQPQHFGDGTRLSIL.

The CDR3, as DNA: TGTGCCAGCAAGATCGAAGGGGGGGATGGCTACACCTTC. Its protein product is CASKIEGGDGYTF. The genes are TRBV5-6 and TRBJ1-2, with a tentative D call TRBD1 (6 bases). V was clipped by 6 bases and J by 6 bases, with 15 bases between them. The CDR3 spans 13 residues. CDR1 SGHDT and CDR2 YYEEEE come from the germline V gene. Combining the CDR3 with reference TRBV5-6 and TRBJ1-2 gives the whole variable domain DAGVTQSPTHLIKTRGQQVTLRCSPKSGHDTVSWYQQALGQGPQFIFQYYEEEERQRGNFPDRFSGHQFPNYSSELNVNALLLGDSALYLCASKIEGGDGYTFGSGTRLTVV.

This clonotype was counted only a few times. The V call is TRBV11-3, the J call TRBJ2-7, with TRBD2 as a possible D gene (6 bases). CDR1 and CDR2 (germline): SGHNT, YENEEA. With 5 bases removed from V and 4 bases from J, the gap between germline ends came to 15 bases. This CDR3 is built from 14 residues. CDR3 sequence reads: CASSTSSPPYEQYF. The CDR3 bases are TGTGCCAGCAGCACTAGCTCACCCCCTTACGAGCAGTACTTC.